One and the same sample provided the 26 T cell receptor beta chains below, sequenced in a study of blood T cell repertoires in COVID-19. Measured with immunoSEQ multiplex PCR; TCRdb has only the in-frame clones, and not every one. The top ten hold approximately 4.4% of the sample, which has 300,000 or so clones, 80% to 90% seen once. Sequencing was performed on PBMCs or T cells enriched from blood (not recorded which). Receptor source: a middle-aged woman with acute COVID-19.

This clone was recorded only once. V usage is TRBV18 and J usage is TRBJ1-5; D gene uncertain. The germline V and J ends were trimmed by 0 bases and 0 bases, with 9 bases remaining between them. Germline V gives CDR1 KGHSH, CDR2 LQKENI. The CDR3 spans 16 residues. CDR3 loop: CASSPPGSYSNQPQHF. CDR3 nucleotides: TGTGCCAGCTCACCACCGGGCAGTTATAGCAATCAGCCCCAGCATTTT.

This chain's CDR3 is CASSLAREQFF. CDR3 DNA sequence: TGTGCCAGCAGCTTGGCGAGGGAGCAGTTCTTC. The genes are TRBV5-6 and TRBJ2-1, with D hard to call. Germline V lookup: CDR1 SGHDT, CDR2 YYEEEE. There are 11 residues in the CDR3. Trimming removed 0 bases at V and 10 bases at J, with 5 bases between.

The J gene is TRBJ1-3, the V gene TRBV4-1, with D maybe TRBD1 (5 bases). Germline V lookup: CDR1 MGHRA, CDR2 YSYEKL. The CDR3 loop spans 16 amino acids. The V and J ends lost 0 bases and 0 bases respectively, with 9 bases between them. The CDR3 spells CASSQDSGGSGNTIYF. The CDR3 DNA is TGCGCCAGCAGCCAAGATTCGGGGGGCTCTGGAAACACCATATATTTT.

The rearrangement uses TRBV7-3 and TRBJ2-3, with 9 bases fitting TRBD2. V lost 1 base, J lost 5 bases, and 7 bases stayed unmatched. The CDR3 has 16 residues. The germline V gene encodes CDR1 SGHTA and CDR2 FQGTGA. In nucleotides, the CDR3 is TGTGCCAGCAGCTTAATGGCGGGAGGGCCACAAGATACGCAGTATTTT. Amino acid sequence: CASSLMAGGPQDTQYF. Full variable domain (rest looked up from reference TRBV7-3 and TRBJ2-3): GAGVSQTPSNKVTEKGKYVELRCDPISGHTALYWYRQSLGQGPEFLIYFQGTGAADDSGLPNDRFFAVRPEGSVSTLKIQRTERGDSAVYLCASSLMAGGPQDTQYFGPGTRLTVL.

The chain couples TRBV5-1 to TRBJ2-1; 15 bases are a match to TRBD2. Losses at the gene ends were 4 bases for V and 0 bases for J; bases not matched to a gene: 8. The CDR3 spans 19 residues. The germline V gene encodes CDR1 SGHRS and CDR2 YFSETQ. Here the CDR3 reads CASSTGLAGGLGSYNEQFF. The CDR3 DNA is TGCGCCAGCAGCACCGGACTAGCGGGAGGGCTCGGCTCCTACAATGAGCAGTTCTTC.

This rearrangement joins TRBV5-4 to TRBJ2-2; 7 bases fit TRBD2. Per germline, CDR1 SGHNT and CDR2 YYREEE (reference sequence). Trimming at V came to 0 bases and at J to 2 bases, leaving 1 base not matched to a gene. The CDR3 sequence is 15 residues long. CDR3 coding DNA: TGTGCCAGCAGCTTGGGGGGACTAAACACCGGGGAGCTGTTTTTT. This sequence encodes CASSLGGLNTGELFF.

Only a few counts were recorded for this clone. The chain carries TRBV20-1 and TRBJ2-5; the match to TRBD2 covers 9 bases. The V gene's germline CDR1 is DFQATT and CDR2 SNEGSKA (reference sequence). The junction had 6 bases not matched to a gene; V was cut back by 3 bases and J by 1 base. CDR3 length equals 15 residues. This CDR3 is CSASSLAGTQETQYF. In DNA, the CDR3 is TGCAGTGCTAGTAGTCTAGCGGGAACCCAAGAGACCCAGTACTTC.

This chain uses TRBV6-5 with TRBJ2-3; 8 nucleotides line up with TRBD1. Looked up from germline, CDR1 is MNHEY and CDR2 is SVGAGI. The V segment lost 7 bases and the J segment 4 bases; nucleotides outside the gene matches: 4. The CDR3 is 13 amino acids. In DNA, the CDR3 is TGTGCCAGCATTAAACAGGGGGCAGATACGCAGTATTTT. Protein: CASIKQGADTQYF.

The chain links TRBV5-1 to TRBJ2-3, with D possibly matching TRBD1 (6 bases). V gave up 2 bases and J gave up 5 bases, with 12 bases separating them. The germline gives CDR1 SGHRS, CDR2 YFSETQ. This CDR3 is built from 14 residues. The DNA of the CDR3 is TGCGCCAGCAGCTTTGTGGCGGACAGAGATACGCAGTATTTT. Its protein is CASSFVADRDTQYF.

The chain carries TRBV4-1 and TRBJ2-7, with TRBD1 matching 11 bases. The germline gives CDR1 MGHRA, CDR2 YSYEKL. The V and J ends lost 4 bases and 3 bases, in that order; junction bases with no gene match: 2. The length of the CDR3 is 14 residues. The CDR3 DNA follows: TGCGCCAGCAGCCGGGACAGGGGGGACTACGAGCAGTACTTC. This encodes CASSRDRGDYEQYF.

The chain combines TRBV6-4 with TRBJ1-5, with 9 bases fitting TRBD1. The CDR3 is made up of 13 amino acids. Germline V lookup: CDR1 MRHNA, CDR2 SNTAGT. V shed 7 bases, J shed 9 bases, and the junction held 7 bases outside the gene matches. The DNA of the CDR3 is TGTGCCAGCAAGTGGACAGGGGAGATGCCCCAGCATTTT. This gives the protein CASKWTGEMPQHF.

V usage is TRBV10-3 and J usage is TRBJ2-1; D is ambiguous. V was clipped by 4 bases and J by 7 bases, with 8 bases between them. The length of the CDR3 is 12 residues. The germline V gene encodes CDR1 ENHRY and CDR2 SYGVKD. The CDR3, as DNA: TGTGCCATCAGTGGATTTCAGAATGAGCAGTTCTTC. As protein: CAISGFQNEQFF.

This chain connects TRBV19 to TRBJ1-1; D is unresolved. This CDR3 has 15 amino acids. Germline V gene data show CDR1 as LNHDA and CDR2 as SQIVND (reference sequence). Trimming stripped 5 bases from V and 5 bases from J, with 18 bases between. The CDR3 is CASSSGGLGRTEAFF. The CDR3 coding sequence is TGTGCCAGTAGTTCCGGCGGTCTGGGGAGGACTGAAGCTTTCTTT.

The J gene is TRBJ1-2, the V gene TRBV7-2, with TRBD1 matching over 7 bases. V gave up 2 bases and J gave up 7 bases; unmatched junction bases: 4. The V gene's germline CDR1 is SGHTA and CDR2 FQGNSA. The CDR3 consists of 13 residues. CDR3: CASSLRQGIGYTF. The DNA for the CDR3 is TGTGCCAGCAGCTTACGACAGGGAATTGGCTACACCTTC. Drawing the rest from reference TRBV7-2 and TRBJ1-2, the complete variable domain is GAGVSQSPSNKVTEKGKDVELRCDPISGHTALYWYRQSLGQGLEFLIYFQGNSAPDKSGLPSDRFSAERTGGSVSTLTIQRTQQEDSAVYLCASSLRQGIGYTFGSGTRLTVV.

This chain uses TRBV19 with TRBJ2-5; D gene ambiguous. Trimming took 1 base from V and 5 from J, leaving 11 bases between them. The CDR3 spans 14 residues. Per the germline V gene, CDR1 is LNHDA and CDR2 is SQIVND (reference sequence). This CDR3 reads CASSIGFSLETQYF. CDR3 coding DNA: TGTGCCAGTAGTATAGGATTTAGCTTGGAGACCCAGTACTTC. Full variable domain (remainder filled in from reference TRBV19 and TRBJ2-5): DGGITQSPKYLFRKEGQNVTLSCEQNLNHDAMYWYRQDPGQGLRLIYYSQIVNDFQKGDIAEGYSVSREKKESFPLTVTSAQKNPTAFYLCASSIGFSLETQYFGPGTRLLVL.

The chain uses TRBV19 and TRBJ1-6; D not resolved. Germline CDR1 reads LNHDA; CDR2 reads SQIVND (reference sequence). The ends were cut back, 6 bases at V and 2 bases at J, with 5 bases in the middle. This CDR3 has 13 amino acids. In nucleotides, the CDR3 is TGTGCCAGTAGGACAACCTATAATTCACCCCTCCACTTT. Its translation is CASRTTYNSPLHF.

The chain recombines TRBV19 with TRBJ2-1; D is ambiguous. V gave up 3 bases and J gave up 6 bases, with 18 bases separating them. This CDR3 is built from 16 residues. The germline V gene has CDR1 LNHDA and CDR2 SQIVND (reference sequence). CDR3 sequence reads: CASSISGPKAVNEQFF. The DNA for the CDR3 is TGTGCCAGTAGTATTAGTGGCCCCAAGGCGGTCAATGAGCAGTTCTTC.

The V and J genes are TRBV7-2 and TRBJ2-1, with 7 bases identical to TRBD2. The CDR3 totals 17 residues. CDR1 SGHTA and CDR2 FQGNSA come from the germline V gene. V lost 0 bases to trimming and J lost 2 bases; unmatched junction nucleotides: 7. CDR3 sequence: CASSLAGGDPPYNEQFF. CDR3 coding DNA: TGTGCCAGCAGCTTAGCGGGGGGGGACCCGCCCTACAATGAGCAGTTCTTC.

For the CDR3, the DNA is TGTGCCAGCACTCCGGGACAGGCGTTCTCTGGAAACACCATATATTTT. Translating it yields CASTPGQAFSGNTIYF. The chain carries TRBV9 and TRBJ1-3; TRBD1 matches 8 bases. V lost 6 bases and J lost 0; bases outside the gene matches: 8. This CDR3 region has 16 residues. CDR1 is SGDLS, CDR2 YYNGEE, per germline.

The genes are TRBV7-2 and TRBJ2-3; D not certain. Germline values: CDR1 SGHTA, CDR2 FQGNSA. The CDR3 is 12 residues long. Trimming stripped 2 bases from V and 4 bases from J, with 4 bases between. CDR3 nucleotides: TGTGCCAGCAGCTTATTAGCAGATACGCAGTATTTT. Protein: CASSLLADTQYF.

The chain links TRBV6-1 to TRBJ1-3, with D maybe TRBD1 (6 bases). The germline CDR1 and CDR2 sequences are MNHNS and SASEGT. This CDR3 spans 16 amino acids. V gave up 1 base and J gave up 3 bases, with 13 bases separating them. The CDR3 protein is CASSEVTGSYGNTIYF. The CDR3 DNA reads as TGTGCCAGCAGTGAAGTCACAGGGAGTTATGGAAACACCATATATTTT.

This chain links TRBV12-5 with TRBJ2-2; TRBD2 might be the D (6 bases). Germline-derived CDR1 and CDR2 are LGHNT and FRNRAP. CDR3 size: 20 residues. V was shortened by 0 bases and J by 0 bases, with 20 bases between the two germline ends. The CDR3 sequence: CASGLVPKGGGNPNTGELFF. The CDR3 region has the DNA TGTGCTAGTGGTTTGGTACCGAAGGGTGGGGGGAACCCGAACACCGGGGAGCTGTTTTTT.

The V gene is TRBV18, the J gene TRBJ1-1; the D gene is possibly TRBD1 (6 bases). Germline values: CDR1 KGHSH, CDR2 LQKENI. This CDR3 comprises 15 residues. V was trimmed by 5 bases and J by 1 base, leaving 14 bases between them. The CDR3 here is CASSTTQGTNTEAFF. The DNA for the CDR3 is TGTGCCAGCTCAACCACTCAGGGGACGAACACTGAAGCTTTCTTT.

V is TRBV27 and J is TRBJ2-3; 10 bases are a match to TRBD2. The trim removed 6 bases at V and 5 bases at J, leaving 11 bases unmatched. Germline CDR1 is MNHEY and CDR2 is SMNVEV (reference sequence). CDR3 size: 16 residues. The CDR3 bases are TGTGCCAGCAGGCCTAGCGGGAGATTAATGGGAGATACGCAGTATTTT. This sequence encodes CASRPSGRLMGDTQYF.

The chain combines TRBV11-2 with TRBJ2-7; TRBD2 matches 10 bases. The germline gives CDR1 SGHAT, CDR2 FQNNGV. The V and J ends lost 2 bases and 3 bases, in that order; junction bases with no gene match: 7. The CDR3 is 16 amino acids. CDR3 coding DNA: TGTGCCAGCAGCTTAAAGCTAGCGGGGGCGTACTACGAGCAGTACTTC. The encoded protein is CASSLKLAGAYYEQYF. Using reference TRBV11-2 and TRBJ2-7 for the parts outside the CDR3, the full variable domain is EAGVAQSPRYKIIEKRQSVAFWCNPISGHATLYWYQQILGQGPKLLIQFQNNGVVDDSQLPKDRFSAERLKGVDSTLKIQPAKLEDSAVYLCASSLKLAGAYYEQYFGPGTRLTVT.

The genes are TRBV21-1 and TRBJ1-6; the table's D call, TRBD1, was not checked against the DNA. TRBV21-1 has pseudogene status. The CDR3 contains 16 residues. The DNA of the CDR3 is TGTGCCAGCACCAAGAAGAGGACAGCTTATAATTCACCCCTCCACTTT. Translated, it gives CASTKKRTAYNSPLHF.